This note documents a single T cell receptor beta chain sequence. The antigen is undetermined. This record comes from a study of CD8 T cell repertoires and HIV-1 epitope variants. Study overall: T cells were stimulated with Twenty-five Gag and Nef peptides separately.

On the immunoSEQ platform, TCR beta CDR3s were sequenced at survey depth. Generated by immunoSEQ multiplex PCR, the TCRdb table keeps only in-frame clones and is missing some. The repertoire holds about 1,100 clones, with roughly two thirds as singletons. From germline, CDR1 is SNHLY and CDR2 FYNNEI. V was pared by 2 bases and J by 3 bases, with 12 bases between. CDR3 length: 15 residues. This chain uses TRBV2 with TRBJ2-3, with D unresolved. This TCR came from a male donor with HIV. The material sequenced was cultured CD8+ T cells derived from PBMCs. The DNA of the CDR3 is TGTGCCAGCAGTGAACTTCGGCAGGAGACAGATACGCAGTATTTT. Protein: CASSELRQETDTQYF.